Each of the 18 T cell receptor beta chains below was sequenced from the same sample in a study of T cell responses to AZD1222 COVID-19 vaccine. The table came from immunoSEQ multiplex PCR; TCRdb's copy has only in-frame clones and leaves some out. The sample includes 150,000 or so clones, about 93% of them seen just once. Here the sequenced sample was peripheral blood, taken on day 0 of AZD1222 vaccination. Every receptor here comes from an adult in good health.

The V call is TRBV9, the J call TRBJ1-1, with D unclear. CDR1 and CDR2 (germline): SGDLS, YYNGEE. The CDR3 sequence is 14 residues long. Deletions cut 1 base from V and 1 base from J, with 8 bases between. CDR3 sequence (DNA): TGTGCCAGCAGCGTAATGGGCGGGAACACTGAAGCTTTCTTT. Translating gives CASSVMGGNTEAFF.

This clone was seen a single time. The chain uses TRBV2 and TRBJ2-7, with TRBD1 matching 10 bases. CDR3 length: 15 amino acids. J gave up 3 bases and V 6 bases, and 8 bases lay outside the gene matches. Germline assignment: CDR1 SNHLY and CDR2 FYNNEI. The CDR3 region is CASSLGTGDVYEQYF. CDR3 bases: TGTGCCAGCAGCCTTGGGACAGGGGATGTCTACGAGCAGTACTTC.

The V gene is TRBV5-5, the J gene TRBJ2-7; D is undetermined. Trimming shortened V by 0 bases and J by 2 bases, and 15 bases separated the two germline ends. The length of the CDR3 is 16 residues. CDR1 and CDR2 from the germline V gene are SGHKS and YYEKEE (reference sequence). Here the CDR3 DNA reads TGTGCCAGCAGCTTGGCTGGGTCTTTGGACCCCTACGAGCAGTACTTC. It codes for CASSLAGSLDPYEQYF.

The chain combines TRBV7-2 with TRBJ2-3; possible D gene TRBD2, 6 bases. This CDR3 is built from 16 residues. Germline CDR1 and CDR2: SGHTA and FQGNSA. V lost 5 bases to trimming and J lost 8 bases, with 23 bases between them. CDR3 nucleotide sequence: TGTGCCAGCAGCCCGGACGGTACCGGGGGATACCTTACGCAGTATTTT. Amino acids: CASSPDGTGGYLTQYF. Complete variable domain (other parts from reference TRBV7-2 and TRBJ2-3): GAGVSQSPSNKVTEKGKDVELRCDPISGHTALYWYRQSLGQGLEFLIYFQGNSAPDKSGLPSDRFSAERTGGSVSTLTIQRTQQEDSAVYLCASSPDGTGGYLTQYFGPGTRLTVL.

The chain employs TRBV6-5 and TRBJ1-1; 7 nucleotides align to TRBD1. Germline V lookup: CDR1 MNHEY, CDR2 SVGAGI. The CDR3 extends over 13 amino acids. The V and J ends lost 6 bases and 1 base, in that order; junction bases with no gene match: 2. The CDR3 sequence: CASRQGPNTEAFF. CDR3 nucleotide sequence: TGTGCCAGCAGACAGGGGCCGAACACTGAAGCTTTCTTT.

V gene TRBV11-3 combines with J gene TRBJ1-1, with 8 bases identical to TRBD1. The CDR3 length is 14 residues. With V trimmed by 7 bases and J by 5 bases, 9 bases remained unmatched. Per the germline V gene, CDR1 is SGHNT and CDR2 is YENEEA. CDR3 coding DNA: TGTGCCAGCACCCTAACAGGGGGGGTAACTGAAGCTTTCTTT. Translating gives CASTLTGGVTEAFF.

The V and J genes are TRBV27 and TRBJ2-7, with a possible D match to TRBD1 (5 bases). Germline V gives CDR1 MNHEY, CDR2 SMNVEV (reference sequence). Trimming shortened V by 2 bases and J by 6 bases, and 17 bases separated the two germline ends. The CDR3 has 15 amino acids. CDR3 in amino acids: CASSLSTGFLLEQYF. CDR3 nucleotides: TGTGCCAGCAGTTTAAGTACAGGATTCTTGCTCGAGCAGTACTTC.

The chain is built from TRBV7-8 and TRBJ1-1; D possibly corresponds to TRBD1 (5 bases). The CDR3 loop spans 14 amino acids. The germline V gene has CDR1 SGHVS and CDR2 FQNEAQ. The V gene lost 4 bases and the J gene lost 4 bases, with 13 bases spanning the gap. CDR3 loop: CASSYRDGSTEAFF. The CDR3 nucleotides read TGTGCCAGCAGCTACCGGGACGGGAGCACTGAAGCTTTCTTT.

This clone was seen once. The chain joins TRBV7-2 to TRBJ1-1; D gene ambiguous. The CDR3 extends over 13 amino acids. Germline V gene data show CDR1 as SGHTA and CDR2 as FQGNSA. Trimming removed 3 bases at V and 0 bases at J, with 5 bases between. CDR3 bases: TGTGCCAGCAGCTTCCGACTGAACACTGAAGCTTTCTTT. Protein sequence: CASSFRLNTEAFF.

This clone occurred once. The gene calls are TRBV6-1 and TRBJ1-2; D gene uncertain. This CDR3 is built from 19 residues. CDR1 and CDR2 from the germline V gene are MNHNS and SASEGT. V was pared by 4 bases and J by 3 bases, with 27 bases between. The CDR3 is CASSGRFSSSTTPYYGYTF. In DNA, the CDR3 is TGTGCCAGCAGTGGCCGGTTTAGTTCCTCCACCACCCCCTACTATGGCTACACCTTC.

The chain has TRBV29-1 and TRBJ1-3, with a possible D match to TRBD1 (5 bases). V lost 0 bases, J lost 2 bases, and 8 bases lay in between. The CDR3 is made up of 14 amino acids. Germline CDR1 is SQVTM and CDR2 is ANQGSEA. CDR3 in amino acids: CSVEEGLAGNTIYF. DNA for the CDR3: TGCAGCGTTGAAGAGGGGCTGGCTGGAAACACCATATATTTT.

The chain recombines TRBV5-6 with TRBJ1-2; TRBD1 matches at 9 bases. Germline V gene lookup returns CDR1 SGHDT and CDR2 YYEEEE. V was clipped by 4 bases and J by 8 bases; unmatched bases: 12. This CDR3 region has 15 residues. In nucleotides, the CDR3 is TGTGCCAGCAGCCTGGGGGACAGGGCGTGGGGCGGCTACACCTTC. Encoded protein: CASSLGDRAWGGYTF.

J is TRBJ1-4 and V is TRBV14, with 9 bases fitting TRBD1. Germline lookup yields CDR1 SGHDN and CDR2 FVKESK. The ends lost 4 bases at V and 10 bases at J; junction bases unmatched: 7. The CDR3 consists of 14 residues. This CDR3 reads CASSPITGGGKLFF. The DNA for the CDR3 is TGTGCCAGCAGCCCCATAACAGGGGGCGGAAAACTGTTTTTT.

V usage is TRBV7-9 and J usage is TRBJ2-1; D is possibly TRBD2 (5 bases). Germline V lookup: CDR1 SEHNR, CDR2 FQNEAQ (reference sequence). Trimming removed 2 bases at V and 6 bases at J, with 11 bases between. The CDR3 covers 14 residues. The DNA for the CDR3 is TGTGCCAGCAGCTTAATTATAGGGAGCAATGAGCAGTTCTTC. Amino acid sequence: CASSLIIGSNEQFF.

The chain employs TRBV5-1 and TRBJ2-2, with unresolved D. This CDR3 contains 11 residues. V shed 6 bases and J shed 4 bases, with 4 bases lying between them. Germline V CDR1 and CDR2: SGHRS, YFSETQ. CDR3 sequence (DNA): TGCGCCAGCACCCTCACCGGGGAGCTGTTTTTT. It is translated as CASTLTGELFF.

This chain links TRBV28 with TRBJ1-5; tentative D call: TRBD1 (5 bases). V shed 5 bases and J shed 1 base, with 21 bases lying between them. CDR3 size: 18 residues. Germline assignment: CDR1 MDHEN and CDR2 SYDVKM. The CDR3 reads CASSQNPRVPRSNQPQHF. The CDR3 region has the DNA TGTGCCAGCAGTCAAAACCCCAGGGTCCCCCGAAGCAATCAGCCCCAGCATTTT.

V gene TRBV12-3 or TRBV12-4 combines with J gene TRBJ1-2, with 10 nucleotides matching TRBD1. The CDR3 is 13 residues long. With 5 bases clipped from V and 8 bases from J, the junction kept 5 bases outside the gene matches. The DNA of the CDR3 is TGTGCCAGCAGTCTCCGGGACAGGGGAGGCTACACCTTC. Translation gives CASSLRDRGGYTF.

The V gene is TRBV10-3, the J gene TRBJ1-2, with D possibly TRBD1 on 6 matching bases. The length of the CDR3 is 13 residues. Germline assignment: CDR1 ENHRY and CDR2 SYGVKD. V was pared by 6 bases and J by 4 bases, with 12 bases between. CDR3 amino acids: CAIRLQGFYGYTF. The CDR3 DNA follows: TGTGCCATCAGACTACAGGGCTTCTATGGCTACACCTTC.